This T cell receptor (beta chain) was retrieved from a study of blood T cells in healthy people across ages. Primers used in a second PCR of roughly 6 to 11 cycles were a sample-barcoded 5' primer and a J-beta primer mix. Every individual sample yielded 2.5 million or more paired-end reads (each containing CDR3). TCRdb re-called the 5' RACE reads through MiXCR, storing one row per CDR3 protein. This table holds 600,000 to 850,000 distinct CDR3 sequences, about 25% found once. Isolation recovered at least 6.5 million PBMCs from every sample. These data were likewise used in another study, on T cells of mothers and their children. As that report states: When mothers and children were related, their normalized repertoire overlap, which was always slightly higher, did not differ significantly from that of unrelated pairs.

The receptor was isolated from a boy aged 5-17 years in good health. The sample taken for sequencing was blood.

CDR3: CASSKTNYGYTF. The CDR3 DNA reads as TGTGCCAGCAGTAAAACTAACTATGGCTACACCTTC. This chain links TRBV6-5 with TRBJ1-2; D gene uncertain. V lost 5 bases to trimming and J lost 0 bases, with 4 bases between them. CDR1 and CDR2 (germline): MNHEY, SVGAGI. The CDR3 extends over 12 amino acids.